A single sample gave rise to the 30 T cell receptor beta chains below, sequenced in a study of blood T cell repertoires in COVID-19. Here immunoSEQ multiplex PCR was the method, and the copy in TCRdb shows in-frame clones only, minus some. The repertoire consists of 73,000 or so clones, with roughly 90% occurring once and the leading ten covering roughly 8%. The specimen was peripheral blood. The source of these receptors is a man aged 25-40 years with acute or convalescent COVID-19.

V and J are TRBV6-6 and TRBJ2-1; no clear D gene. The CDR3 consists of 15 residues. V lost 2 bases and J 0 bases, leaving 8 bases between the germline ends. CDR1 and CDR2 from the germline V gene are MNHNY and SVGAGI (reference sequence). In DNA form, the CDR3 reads TGTGCCAGCAGTTACGGGCTAAGCTCCTACAATGAGCAGTTCTTC. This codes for CASSYGLSSYNEQFF.

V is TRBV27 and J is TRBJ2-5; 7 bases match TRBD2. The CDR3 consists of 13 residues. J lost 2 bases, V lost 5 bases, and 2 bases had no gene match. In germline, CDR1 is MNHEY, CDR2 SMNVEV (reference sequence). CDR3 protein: CASSAGLQETQYF. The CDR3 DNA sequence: TGTGCCAGCAGTGCGGGACTACAAGAGACCCAGTACTTC.

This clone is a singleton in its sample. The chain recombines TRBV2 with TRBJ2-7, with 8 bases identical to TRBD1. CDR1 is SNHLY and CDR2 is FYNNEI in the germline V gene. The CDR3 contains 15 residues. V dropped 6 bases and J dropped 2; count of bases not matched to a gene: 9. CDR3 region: CASSDPGGRAYEQYF. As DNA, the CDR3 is TGTGCCAGCAGCGACCCAGGGGGCCGGGCCTACGAGCAGTACTTC.

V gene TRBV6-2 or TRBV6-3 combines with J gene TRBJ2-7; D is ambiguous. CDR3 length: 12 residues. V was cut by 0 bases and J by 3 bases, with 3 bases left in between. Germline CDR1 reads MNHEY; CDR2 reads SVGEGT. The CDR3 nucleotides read TGTGCCAGCAGTTACTCCGTCTACGAGCAGTACTTC. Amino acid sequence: CASSYSVYEQYF.

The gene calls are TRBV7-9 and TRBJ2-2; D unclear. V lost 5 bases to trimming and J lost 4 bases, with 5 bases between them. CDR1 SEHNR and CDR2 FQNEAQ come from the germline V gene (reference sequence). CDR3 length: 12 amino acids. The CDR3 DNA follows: TGTGCCAGCAGCCCTCGCACCGGGGAGCTGTTTTTT. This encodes CASSPRTGELFF. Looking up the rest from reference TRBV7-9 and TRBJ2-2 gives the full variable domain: DTGVSQNPRHKITKRGQNVTFRCDPISEHNRLYWYRQTLGQGPEFLTYFQNEAQLEKSRLLSDRFSAERPKGSFSTLEIQRTEQGDSAMYLCASSPRTGELFFGEGSRLTVL.

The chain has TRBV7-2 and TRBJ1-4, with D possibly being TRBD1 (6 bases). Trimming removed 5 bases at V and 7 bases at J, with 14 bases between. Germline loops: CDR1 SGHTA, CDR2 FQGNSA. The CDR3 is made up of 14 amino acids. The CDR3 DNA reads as TGTGCCAGCAGCCCAACAGGGACGGGTGAAAAACTGTTTTTT. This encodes CASSPTGTGEKLFF.

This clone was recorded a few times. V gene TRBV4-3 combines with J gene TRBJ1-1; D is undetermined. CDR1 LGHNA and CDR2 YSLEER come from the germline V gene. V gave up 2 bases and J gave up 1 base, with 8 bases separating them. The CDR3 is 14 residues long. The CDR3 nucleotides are TGCGCCAGCAGCCAACACCGAGGGAACACTGAAGCTTTCTTT. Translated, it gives CASSQHRGNTEAFF.

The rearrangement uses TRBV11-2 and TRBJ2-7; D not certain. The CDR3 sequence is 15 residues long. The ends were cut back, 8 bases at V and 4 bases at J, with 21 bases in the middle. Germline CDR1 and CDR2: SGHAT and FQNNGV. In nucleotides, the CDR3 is TGTGCCAGCGCCCAACCCGGTCAGGTTGGTTACGAGCAGTACTTC. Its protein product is CASAQPGQVGYEQYF.

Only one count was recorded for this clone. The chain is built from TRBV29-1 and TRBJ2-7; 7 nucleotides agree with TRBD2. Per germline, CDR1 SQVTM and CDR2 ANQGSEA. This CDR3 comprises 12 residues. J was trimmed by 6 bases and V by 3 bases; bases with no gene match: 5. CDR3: CSVDGLGVEQYF. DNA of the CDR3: TGCAGCGTTGATGGACTAGGAGTCGAGCAGTACTTC.

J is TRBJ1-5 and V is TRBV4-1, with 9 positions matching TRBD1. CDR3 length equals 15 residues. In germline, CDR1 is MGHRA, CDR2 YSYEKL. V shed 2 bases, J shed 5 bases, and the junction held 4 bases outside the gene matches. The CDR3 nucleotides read TGCGCCAGCAGCCAATCGGGACAGGGCGATCAGCCCCAGCATTTT. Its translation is CASSQSGQGDQPQHF.

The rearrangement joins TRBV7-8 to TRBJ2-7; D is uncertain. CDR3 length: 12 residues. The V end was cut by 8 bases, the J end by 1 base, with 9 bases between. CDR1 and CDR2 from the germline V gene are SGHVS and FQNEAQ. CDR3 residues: CASGWRSYEQYF. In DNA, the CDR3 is TGTGCCAGCGGGTGGCGGTCCTACGAGCAGTACTTC.

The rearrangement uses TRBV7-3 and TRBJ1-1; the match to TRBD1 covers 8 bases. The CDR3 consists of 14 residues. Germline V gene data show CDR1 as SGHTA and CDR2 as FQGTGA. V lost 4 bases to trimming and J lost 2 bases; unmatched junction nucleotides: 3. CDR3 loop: CASSYTGGNTEAFF. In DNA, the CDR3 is TGTGCCAGCAGCTATACAGGGGGTAACACTGAAGCTTTCTTT.

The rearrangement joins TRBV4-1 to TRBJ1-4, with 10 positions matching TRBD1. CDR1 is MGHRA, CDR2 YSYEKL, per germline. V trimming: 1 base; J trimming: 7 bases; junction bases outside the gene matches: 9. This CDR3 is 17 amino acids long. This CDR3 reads CASSQAGYRDRGEKLFF. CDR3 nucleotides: TGCGCCAGCAGCCAAGCTGGGTACCGGGACAGGGGTGAAAAACTGTTTTTT.

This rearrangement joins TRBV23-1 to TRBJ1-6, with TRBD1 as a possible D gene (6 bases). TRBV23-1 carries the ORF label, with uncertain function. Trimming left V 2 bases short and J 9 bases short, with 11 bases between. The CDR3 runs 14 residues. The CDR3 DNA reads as TGCGCCAGCAGTCAACAGGGGTGGCTTTCACCCCTCCACTTT. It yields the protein CASSQQGWLSPLHF.

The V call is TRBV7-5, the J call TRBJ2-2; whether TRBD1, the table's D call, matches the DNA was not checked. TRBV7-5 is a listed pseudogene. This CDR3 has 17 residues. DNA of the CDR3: TGTGCCAGAAGCTCTTCACCGGGACAGGGGGCGAGCGGGGAGCTGTTTTTT. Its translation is CARSSSPGQGASGELFF.

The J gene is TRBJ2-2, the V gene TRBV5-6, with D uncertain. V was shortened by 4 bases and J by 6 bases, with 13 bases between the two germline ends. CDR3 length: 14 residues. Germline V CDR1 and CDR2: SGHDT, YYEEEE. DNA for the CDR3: TGTGCCAGCAGCCTAAGTAGCTCGGCCGGGGAGCTGTTTTTT. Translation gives CASSLSSSAGELFF.

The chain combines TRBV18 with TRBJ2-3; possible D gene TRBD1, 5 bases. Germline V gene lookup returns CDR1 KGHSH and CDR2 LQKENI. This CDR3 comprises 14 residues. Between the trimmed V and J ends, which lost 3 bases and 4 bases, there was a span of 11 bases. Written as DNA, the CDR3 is TGTGCCAGCTCACCGACAGTTTCGGCAGATACGCAGTATTTT. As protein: CASSPTVSADTQYF.

This chain's CDR3 is CASSFRGARYNSPLHF. Here the CDR3 DNA reads TGTGCCAGCAGTTTTCGGGGGGCGCGATATAATTCACCCCTCCACTTT. The V call is TRBV27, the J call TRBJ1-6; weak D call: TRBD1 (6 bases). The ends were cut back, 3 bases at V and 4 bases at J, with 13 bases in the middle. Germline values: CDR1 MNHEY, CDR2 SMNVEV (reference sequence). The CDR3 loop spans 16 amino acids.

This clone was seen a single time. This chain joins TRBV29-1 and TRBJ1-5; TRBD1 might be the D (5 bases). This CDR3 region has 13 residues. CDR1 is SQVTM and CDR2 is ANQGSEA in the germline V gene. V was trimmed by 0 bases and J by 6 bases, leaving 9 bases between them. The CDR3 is CSVEEGPGQPQHF. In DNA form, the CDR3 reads TGCAGCGTTGAAGAGGGGCCAGGTCAGCCCCAGCATTTT.

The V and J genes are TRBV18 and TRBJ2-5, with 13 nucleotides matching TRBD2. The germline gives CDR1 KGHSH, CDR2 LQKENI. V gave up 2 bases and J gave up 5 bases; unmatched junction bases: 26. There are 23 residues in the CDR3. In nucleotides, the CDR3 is TGTGCCAGCTCACCATGTCTGAAATGGGGGACTAGCGGGGATTTGGAGTCGGGGGAGACCCAGTACTTC. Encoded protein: CASSPCLKWGTSGDLESGETQYF.

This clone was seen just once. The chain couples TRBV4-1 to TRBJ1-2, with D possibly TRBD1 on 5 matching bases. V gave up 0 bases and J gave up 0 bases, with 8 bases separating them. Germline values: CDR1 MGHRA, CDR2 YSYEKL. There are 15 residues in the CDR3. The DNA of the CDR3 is TGCGCCAGCAGCCAAGAACCGGGGGCTAACTATGGCTACACCTTC. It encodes CASSQEPGANYGYTF.

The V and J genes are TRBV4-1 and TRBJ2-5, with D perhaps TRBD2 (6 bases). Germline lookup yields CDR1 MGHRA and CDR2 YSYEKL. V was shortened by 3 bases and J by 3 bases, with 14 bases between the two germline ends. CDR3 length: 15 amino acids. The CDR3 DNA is TGCGCCAGCAGCCAGGGGTCTAGCGCCAAAGAGACCCAGTACTTC. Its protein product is CASSQGSSAKETQYF.

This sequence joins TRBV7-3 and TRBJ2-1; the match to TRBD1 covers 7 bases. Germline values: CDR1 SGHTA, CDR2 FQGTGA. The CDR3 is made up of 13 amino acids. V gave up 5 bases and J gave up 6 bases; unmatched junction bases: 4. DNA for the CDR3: TGTGCCAGCAGCCTCGGACAGGTCAATGAGCAGTTCTTC. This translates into CASSLGQVNEQFF.

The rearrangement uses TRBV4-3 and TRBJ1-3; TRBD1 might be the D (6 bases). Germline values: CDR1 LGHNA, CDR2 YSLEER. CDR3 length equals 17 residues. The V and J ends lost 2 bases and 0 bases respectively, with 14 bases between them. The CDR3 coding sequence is TGCGCCAGCAGCCAATTCATCGGGACAACCTCTGGAAACACCATATATTTT. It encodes CASSQFIGTTSGNTIYF.

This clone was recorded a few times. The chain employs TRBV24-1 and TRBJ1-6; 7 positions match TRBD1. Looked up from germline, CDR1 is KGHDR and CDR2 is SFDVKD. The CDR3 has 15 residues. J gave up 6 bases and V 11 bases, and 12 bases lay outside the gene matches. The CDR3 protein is CAIAPGKGANSPLHF. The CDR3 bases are TGTGCCATCGCCCCAGGGAAGGGGGCTAATTCACCCCTCCACTTT.

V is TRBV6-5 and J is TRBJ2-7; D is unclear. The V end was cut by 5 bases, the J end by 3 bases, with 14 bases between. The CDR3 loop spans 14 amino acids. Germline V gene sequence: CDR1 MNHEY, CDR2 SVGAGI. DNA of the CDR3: TGTGCCAGCAGTAGAGGTGGCTTCGTCTACGAGCAGTACTTC. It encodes CASSRGGFVYEQYF.

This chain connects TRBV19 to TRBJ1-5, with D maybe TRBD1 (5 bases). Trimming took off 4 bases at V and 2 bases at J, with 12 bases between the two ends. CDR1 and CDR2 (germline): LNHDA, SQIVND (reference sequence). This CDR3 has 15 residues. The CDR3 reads CASSTNKQGNQPQHF. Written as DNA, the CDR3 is TGTGCCAGTAGTACCAACAAACAGGGCAATCAGCCCCAGCATTTT.

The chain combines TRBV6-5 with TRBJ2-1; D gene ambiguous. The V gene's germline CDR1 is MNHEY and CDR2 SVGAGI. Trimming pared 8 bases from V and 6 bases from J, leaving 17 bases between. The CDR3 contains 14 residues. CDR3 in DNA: TGTGCCAGCCTCACGGGTGCCAGCCCCAATGAGCAGTTCTTC. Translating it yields CASLTGASPNEQFF.

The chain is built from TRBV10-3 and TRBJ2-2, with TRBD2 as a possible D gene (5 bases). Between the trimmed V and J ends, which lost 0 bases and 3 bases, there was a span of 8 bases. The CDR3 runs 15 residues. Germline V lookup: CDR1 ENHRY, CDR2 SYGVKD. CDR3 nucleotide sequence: TGTGCCATCAGTGAGTCGAGCGGCGACACCGGGGAGCTGTTTTTT. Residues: CAISESSGDTGELFF.

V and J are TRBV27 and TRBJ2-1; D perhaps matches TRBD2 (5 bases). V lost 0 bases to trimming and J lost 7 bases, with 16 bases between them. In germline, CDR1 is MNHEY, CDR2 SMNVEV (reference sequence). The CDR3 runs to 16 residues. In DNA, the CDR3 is TGTGCCAGCAGTTTATCATCCGGGATTCCTATAAATGAGCAGTTCTTC. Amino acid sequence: CASSLSSGIPINEQFF.